A selection of T cell receptor beta chains follows, all from one sample in a study of T cell responses to AZD1222 COVID-19 vaccine. This table comes from immunoSEQ multiplex PCR, and its TCRdb copy is limited to in-frame clones, with some not included. The sample holds about 89,000 clones; around 84% are singletons and the top ten take 5.6%. The specimen comprised peripheral blood, sampled 28 days after the second AZD1222 dose. The receptor source for this set is an adult who received the AZD1222 COVID-19 vaccine. Each CDR3 is given with its conserved first and last residue. A clone size is listed for some rows: how often the clone was seen (once, few, many), or a class if it is expanded.

length: 13
V: TRBV19
size: -
J: TRBJ2-1
CDR3: CASSTSSYNEQFF

length: 14
V: TRBV5-1
size: -
J: TRBJ2-3
CDR3: CASTLGTRTDTQYF

length: 14
V: TRBV28
size: -
J: TRBJ2-7
CDR3: CASSFPGGAYEQYF

length: 14
V: TRBV6-5
size: once
J: TRBJ2-7
CDR3: CASSYSSPRIGQYF

length: 17
V: TRBV28
size: once
J: TRBJ2-2
CDR3: CASSRRTSGRYTGELFF

length: 15
V: TRBV25-1
size: -
J: TRBJ2-1
CDR3: CASSERQGAGLEQFF

length: 15
V: TRBV28
size: -
J: TRBJ1-5
CDR3: CASSPGYAEGQPQHF

length: 14
V: TRBV9
size: -
J: TRBJ2-7
CDR3: CASSRTGGTYEQYF

length: 14
V: TRBV27
size: -
J: TRBJ1-5
CDR3: CASREREGNQPQHF

length: 13
V: TRBV28
size: -
J: TRBJ1-4
CDR3: CASSLIREEKLFF

length: 15
V: TRBV18
size: -
J: TRBJ2-3
CDR3: CASSPVGSRTDTQYF

length: 15
V: TRBV4-1
size: -
J: TRBJ2-7
CDR3: CASSQPRDRTYEQYF

length: 12
V: TRBV28
size: -
J: TRBJ1-2
CDR3: CASSLGQTSWSF

length: 16
V: TRBV7-2
size: -
J: TRBJ1-6
CDR3: CASSSGGRVYNSPLHF

length: 13
V: TRBV7-2
size: -
J: TRBJ2-7
CDR3: CASSLAGFDEQYF

length: 12
V: TRBV10-3
size: -
J: TRBJ1-4
CDR3: CAISEGSEKLFF

length: 14
V: TRBV7-8
size: -
J: TRBJ1-1
CDR3: CASSSEQGDTEAFF

length: 14
V: TRBV3-1/TRBV3-2
size: -
J: TRBJ2-1
CDR3: CASSPGTGLDEQFF